The clone carrying this T cell receptor beta chain was seen just once. Antigen specificity is unknown. Vbeta (60) and Jbeta (13) primers were used in the PCR. Sequencing was performed with immunoSEQ multiplex PCR; in TCRdb, only in-frame clones are kept and a portion is missing. The table has 120,000 to 150,000 clones, around 75% seen once; the top ten hold less than 3.5%. The sample comes from a study of cytomegalovirus exposure and HLA in healthy donors. Study overall: Most genotyped donors, 81% of 398, had Caucasian-associated genetic ancestry.

Study-wide results and caveats: Prior analysis indicated that the majority of TCR beta V segments exhibited productivity approximately 87% or approximately 30% of the time. Donors belonging to an Asian-associated ancestry cluster reportedly showed fewer N-insertions in productive TCRs than the approximately 690-donor mean, according to what a later analysis found. Reports indicated that the classifier achieved high specificity and sensitivity in diagnosing cytomegalovirus status.

V shed 0 bases and J shed 5 bases, with 10 bases lying between them. The CDR3 length is 14 residues. Looked up from germline, CDR1 is SGHTA and CDR2 is FQGNSA. The V and J genes are TRBV7-2 and TRBJ2-5; TRBD2 might be the D (5 bases). Sequencing was carried out using PBMCs. The sequence was collected from a woman aged 30 to 39 in good health and CMV-seronegative. The CDR3, as DNA: TGTGCCAGCAGCTTAGCGAGGGTACAGGAGACCCAGTACTTC. It encodes CASSLARVQETQYF. Complete variable domain (other parts from reference TRBV7-2 and TRBJ2-5): GAGVSQSPSNKVTEKGKDVELRCDPISGHTALYWYRQSLGQGLEFLIYFQGNSAPDKSGLPSDRFSAERTGGSVSTLTIQRTQQEDSAVYLCASSLARVQETQYFGPGTRLLVL.